Included here is one T cell receptor (beta chain) sequence, with context. Its target is not known. The data derive from a study of shared clonotypes between healthy human individuals. Broader study findings: In this cohort, only blood was sampled, and tissue repertoires likely differ.

The CDR3 sequence is 13 residues long. Germline V gene sequence: CDR1 MDHEN, CDR2 SYDVKM. V was clipped by 6 bases and J by 8 bases; unmatched bases: 6. Ten immunoSEQ deep assay plates were used to sequence unsorted PBMC DNA. Clones were read by immunoSEQ multiplex PCR, and TCRdb kept only the in-frame ones, dropping some. The sample contains about 490,000 clones, less than 80% of which appear only once. None of the donors, who were healthy HIV-negative adults, had recently had acute infections or vaccinations. The TCR was taken from a woman aged 40 to 55 in good health. Some clones in this sample may be carry-over from other donors' samples. V gene TRBV28 combines with J gene TRBJ1-2; 10 positions agree with TRBD1. Sequenced sample: PBMCs. This CDR3 reads CASRGDRGLGYTF. The CDR3 DNA sequence: TGTGCCAGCAGGGGTGACAGGGGGCTAGGCTACACCTTC.